These 10 T cell receptor beta chains came from one sample sequenced in a study of response to subunit inactivated influenza vaccine. From the RT-PCR reads, TCRdb called clonotypes with MiXCR, one entry per CDR3 protein. The sample has some 850,000 distinct CDR3 sequences; approximately 17% are singletons. The sample was PBMCs from blood, taken 4 to 6 days after vaccination. The receptors derive from a man aged 45-65 years who received an inactivated influenza vaccine.

The table lists this clonotype with many counts. This chain connects TRBV7-9 to TRBJ2-7, with TRBD2 as a possible D gene (6 bases). V was cut by 10 bases and J by 0 bases, with 10 bases left in between. Germline CDR1 reads SEHNR; CDR2 reads FQNEAQ (reference sequence). This CDR3 is 12 amino acids long. Here the CDR3 reads CATGRSSYEQYF. CDR3 bases: TGTGCCACAGGGAGGAGCTCCTACGAGCAGTACTTC.

This clonotype was counted only a few times. J is TRBJ2-7 and V is TRBV20-1; 7 bases align to TRBD2. There are 13 residues in the CDR3. Germline V gives CDR1 DFQATT, CDR2 SNEGSKA (reference sequence). CDR3 nucleotides: TGCAGCGGGGATGGCGGGAGATCCTACGAGCAGTACTTC. Protein: CSGDGGRSYEQYF.

The J gene is TRBJ2-2, the V gene TRBV5-1; no clear D gene. Between the trimmed V and J ends, which lost 3 bases and 2 bases, there was a span of 14 bases. The germline V gene has CDR1 SGHRS and CDR2 YFSETQ. CDR3 length: 16 amino acids. The CDR3 coding sequence is TGCGCCAGCAGCTGGGCCGACACCCTAAACACCGGGGAGCTGTTTTTT. This gives the protein CASSWADTLNTGELFF.

Details on this clonotype: A much larger clone sits a single nucleotide away, making a read error possible. CDR3 residues: CASIFQLAMSYNEQFF. The CDR3 DNA follows: TGCGCCAGCATCTTCCAACTAGCGATGTCCTACAATGAGCAGTTCTTC. The gene calls are TRBV5-1 and TRBJ2-1, with 7 bases aligning to TRBD2. The CDR3 has 16 amino acids. The J segment lost 1 base and the V segment lost 6 bases, leaving 10 bases of the junction unmatched. Germline V gene lookup returns CDR1 SGHRS and CDR2 YFSETQ.

The CDR3 is CAWSVEWARETQYF. CDR3 DNA sequence: TGTGCCTGGAGTGTAGAATGGGCCCGAGAGACCCAGTACTTC. The V and J genes are TRBV30 and TRBJ2-5; D gene uncertain. With 0 bases removed from V and 4 bases from J, the gap between germline ends came to 12 bases. This CDR3 region has 14 residues. CDR1 is GTSNPN, CDR2 SVGIG, per germline (reference sequence). The variable domain in full, completed from reference TRBV30 and TRBJ2-5, reads SQTIHQWPATLVQPVGSPLSLECTVEGTSNPNLYWYRQAAGRGLQLLFYSVGIGQISSEVPQNLSASRPQDRQFILSSKKLLLSDSGFYLCAWSVEWARETQYFGPGTRLLVL.

This clonotype was seen a few times. The chain has TRBV6-5 and TRBJ1-1; D might be TRBD1 (6 bases). CDR1 is MNHEY and CDR2 is SVGAGI in the germline V gene. There are 14 residues in the CDR3. Trimming removed 5 bases at V and 4 bases at J, with 14 bases between. CDR3 DNA: TGTGCCAGCAGTAATCGAGGGGGGGCCACTGAAGCTTTCTTT. Its translation is CASSNRGGATEAFF.

This clonotype has more than one count but fewer than ten. The genes are TRBV20-1 and TRBJ2-7; D remains ambiguous. Germline loops: CDR1 DFQATT, CDR2 SNEGSKA (reference sequence). The CDR3 loop spans 13 amino acids. V was trimmed by 3 bases and J by 3 bases, leaving 12 bases between them. CDR3 in amino acids: CSASKTADYEQYF. CDR3 DNA: TGCAGTGCTAGTAAAACGGCAGACTACGAGCAGTACTTC.

V is TRBV20-1 and J is TRBJ2-5; no definite D call. V lost 0 bases and J lost 6, with 11 bases in between. The CDR3 consists of 13 residues. Germline V gene data show CDR1 as DFQATT and CDR2 as SNEGSKA (reference sequence). CDR3 DNA sequence: TGCAGTGCTAGAGAACCGGGCCGTCAGACCCAGTACTTC. It codes for CSAREPGRQTQYF.

The chain couples TRBV3-1 to TRBJ1-1; D remains ambiguous. The CDR3 is made up of 12 amino acids. Between the trimmed V and J ends, which lost 4 bases and 4 bases, there was a span of 7 bases. Germline CDR1 is LGHDT and CDR2 is YNNKEL (reference sequence). The CDR3 DNA reads TGTGCCAGCAGCCGCCTAGGCACTGAAGCTTTCTTT. It yields the protein CASSRLGTEAFF.

The rearrangement uses TRBV20-1 and TRBJ1-2; D remains unclear. Germline-derived CDR1 and CDR2 are DFQATT and SNEGSKA (reference sequence). Deletions cut 0 bases from V and 7 bases from J, with 9 bases between. This CDR3 is 12 amino acids long. CDR3 residues: CSARETLGGYTF. For the CDR3, the DNA is TGCAGTGCTAGAGAAACGTTGGGTGGCTACACCTTC.